What follows is one T cell receptor beta chain and its context. The trim removed 4 bases at V and 2 bases at J, leaving 14 bases unmatched. The length of the CDR3 is 18 residues. From germline, CDR1 is MNHEY and CDR2 SMNVEV (reference sequence). The data derive from a study of cytomegalovirus exposure and HLA in healthy donors. Primers: 60 Vbeta forward and 13 Jbeta reverse. Authors' methods: Roughly 10 million shared chains were among the about 80 million unique TCR beta chains that a later analysis counted. Assay used: immunoSEQ multiplex PCR; TCRdb lists only in-frame clones, some missing. V and J calls and clone size are copied from that table; D and trimming were computed from the DNA. The sample lists around 200,000 clones; approximately 79% were seen once.

This TCR was sampled from a male donor in good health and CMV-seronegative. The sequenced material came from PBMCs. The rearrangement uses TRBV27 and TRBJ2-7; 10 bases agree with TRBD2. CDR3 nucleotide sequence: TGTGCCAGCAGTTCCCACGGCCTAACTAGCGGGAACACCTACGAGCAGTACTTC. Its protein is CASSSHGLTSGNTYEQYF.